Shown below are 8 T cell receptor beta chains from a single sample sequenced in a study of CD8 T cells in Susac syndrome. An amount of RNA that ranged from roughly 0.5 to 1 ug was reverse transcribed with random hexamers. MiXCR, applied by TCRdb to the immunoSEQ multiplex PCR reads, yields one record per CDR3 protein. The table has about 170,000 distinct CDR3 sequences, about 93% seen once. Sequenced input: CD4+ T cells from PBMCs. Receptors were obtained from a human donor with multiple sclerosis.

The genes are TRBV6-2 or TRBV6-3 and TRBJ1-2; 9 nucleotides line up with TRBD1. The CDR3 is 11 amino acids. Germline lookup yields CDR1 MNHEY and CDR2 SVGEGT. J gave up 7 bases and V 10 bases, and 4 bases lay outside the gene matches. CDR3 amino acids: CATRDRAGYTF. Written as DNA, the CDR3 is TGTGCCACCCGGGACAGGGCTGGCTACACCTTC.

V usage is TRBV12-3 or TRBV12-4 and J usage is TRBJ1-4; D might be TRBD1 (5 bases). The CDR3 runs to 16 residues. Trimming shortened V by 0 bases and J by 6 bases, and 14 bases separated the two germline ends. CDR3 in DNA: TGTGCCAGCAGTTTAGCGCTGGCAGGGCGGGATGAAAAACTGTTTTTT. Encoded protein: CASSLALAGRDEKLFF.

V and J are TRBV12-3 or TRBV12-4 and TRBJ1-6, with D possibly matching TRBD1 (6 bases). Trimming took 5 bases from V and 8 from J, leaving 10 bases between them. The CDR3 loop spans 13 amino acids. Here the CDR3 reads CASSRTEYSPLHF. In nucleotides, the CDR3 is TGTGCCAGCAGTCGGACAGAATATTCACCCCTCCACTTT.

CDR3 in DNA: TGTGCCAGCAGTCCCCCGGGCATGAACACTGAAGCTTTCTTT. Encoded protein: CASSPPGMNTEAFF. V is TRBV28 and J is TRBJ1-1, with D unclear. V was trimmed by 5 bases and J by 0 bases, leaving 10 bases between them. The germline V gene encodes CDR1 MDHEN and CDR2 SYDVKM. CDR3 size: 14 residues.

This chain joins TRBV5-1 and TRBJ1-3; the match to TRBD1 covers 7 bases. The germline gives CDR1 SGHRS, CDR2 YFSETQ. The J segment lost 3 bases and the V segment lost 4 bases, leaving 4 bases of the junction unmatched. This CDR3 contains 14 residues. CDR3 sequence: CASSGDSLGNTIYF. Written as DNA, the CDR3 is TGCGCCAGCAGCGGGGACAGTCTTGGAAACACCATATATTTT.

The gene calls are TRBV7-2 and TRBJ2-1, with D perhaps TRBD1 (5 bases). With 3 bases removed from V and 7 bases from J, the gap between germline ends came to 10 bases. Looked up from germline, CDR1 is SGHTA and CDR2 is FQGNSA. This CDR3 is built from 13 residues. CDR3 residues: CASSFDRQNEQFF. The CDR3 DNA follows: TGTGCCAGCAGCTTTGATAGACAGAATGAGCAGTTCTTC.

V usage is TRBV12-3 or TRBV12-4 and J usage is TRBJ1-4, with 10 positions matching TRBD1. The junction had 5 bases not matched to a gene; V was cut back by 6 bases and J by 7 bases. This CDR3 spans 14 amino acids. The CDR3 loop reads CASSSGTGVEKLFF. The CDR3 DNA sequence: TGTGCCAGCAGCTCCGGGACAGGGGTTGAAAAACTGTTTTTT.

The chain employs TRBV11-2 and TRBJ1-5, with a possible D match to TRBD1 (5 bases). This CDR3 has 15 residues. Germline values: CDR1 SGHAT, CDR2 FQNNGV. Trimming took 1 base from V and 4 from J, leaving 11 bases between them. CDR3 in DNA: TGTGCCAGCAGCTTAGGTGGGGGTGCAAATCAGCCCCAGCATTTT. It codes for CASSLGGGANQPQHF.